This TCR beta chain originates from a study of CD8 T cells in ankylosing spondylitis. Making use of molecular barcodes, quantitative 5'-RACE generated TCR beta libraries. TCRdb fed the 5' RACE reads into MiXCR, producing one record per CDR3 protein. The repertoire holds about 100,000 distinct CDR3 sequences, with 7.5% to 9% as singletons. The V and J ends lost 4 bases and 1 base respectively, with 10 bases between them. The CDR3 is 14 amino acids. Per the germline V gene, CDR1 is SGHDN and CDR2 is FVKESK. The table lists this clonotype with many counts. What it binds is unknown. Whole-study findings and limits: As reported, disease-linked clones showed significant enrichment in matched ankylosing spondylitis synovial fluid. Seemingly distinctive of ankylosing spondylitis blood was a TCR beta motif formed by eight highly homologous variants.

Material for sequencing was blood, either unsorted or a sorted T cell fraction (not recorded which). The source of this sequence is a male donor with ankylosing spondylitis or in good health (not recorded which). This chain links TRBV14 with TRBJ1-1, with D possibly TRBD1 on 6 matching bases. In DNA, the CDR3 is TGTGCCAGCAGCCTTTACAGGGAGAACACTGAAGCTTTCTTT. Its protein product is CASSLYRENTEAFF.